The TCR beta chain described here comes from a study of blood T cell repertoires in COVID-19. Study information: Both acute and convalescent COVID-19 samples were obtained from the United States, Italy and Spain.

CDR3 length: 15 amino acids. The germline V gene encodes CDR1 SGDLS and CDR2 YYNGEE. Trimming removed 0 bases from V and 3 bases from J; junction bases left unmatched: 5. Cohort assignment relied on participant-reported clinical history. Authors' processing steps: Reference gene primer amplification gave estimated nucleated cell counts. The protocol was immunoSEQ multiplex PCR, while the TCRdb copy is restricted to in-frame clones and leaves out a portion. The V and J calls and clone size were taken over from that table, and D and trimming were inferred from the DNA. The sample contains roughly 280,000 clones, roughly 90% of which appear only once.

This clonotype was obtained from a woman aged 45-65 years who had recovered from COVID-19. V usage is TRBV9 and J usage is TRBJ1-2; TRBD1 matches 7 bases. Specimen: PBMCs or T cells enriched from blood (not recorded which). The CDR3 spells CASSVVTGADYGYTF. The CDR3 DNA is TGTGCCAGCAGCGTAGTTACAGGGGCCGACTATGGCTACACCTTC.